Detailed here is one T cell receptor beta chain. This CDR3 comprises 15 residues. The germline V gene has CDR1 SGHVS and CDR2 FQNEAQ. The J segment lost 6 bases and the V segment lost 1 base, leaving 6 bases of the junction unmatched. These data come from a study of cytomegalovirus exposure and HLA in healthy donors. PCR was performed using 60 Vbeta and 13 Jbeta primers. Data came from immunoSEQ multiplex PCR; TCRdb stores just in-frame clones and leaves some out. Of around 170,000 clones listed, 71% were seen once; the top ten hold about 1.4%. Sequencing input: PBMCs. The chain uses TRBV7-8 and TRBJ2-7; 10 bases align to TRBD1. The receptor's source is a girl aged 10 to 17 in good health and CMV-seronegative. The CDR3 region is CASSLVGTGDPEQYF. The CDR3, as DNA: TGTGCCAGCAGCTTAGTCGGGACAGGGGATCCCGAGCAGTACTTC.